This T cell receptor (beta chain) emerged from a study of identical twins. V gave up 0 bases and J gave up 0 bases, with 15 bases separating them. This CDR3 is built from 16 residues. The germline V gene has CDR1 DFQATT and CDR2 SNEGSKA (reference sequence). After template switching added a universal primer site, the resulting cDNA carried unique molecular identifiers. TCRdb independently ran MiXCR on the 5' RACE reads; one entry per CDR3 protein. The data show approximately 500,000 distinct CDR3 sequences, more than 20% seen once. These records were also assigned to another study, of T cells expressing NK-cell markers. Turning to that study: Most of the eight sequenced donors were HCMV-seropositive; one was seronegative. Each of six donors carried dominant NKG2C+ clonotypes accounting for about 1.0-8% of CD8+ T cells. Expanded clones of NKG2C+ T cells had an unclear HCMV specificity.

The receptor comes from a woman aged 18-35 years in good health. The sequencing input was CD4+ T cells sorted from blood. This rearrangement joins TRBV20-1 to TRBJ2-7; the D is unclear. CDR3 sequence reads: CSARDRKTGYSYEQYF. CDR3 sequence (DNA): TGCAGTGCTAGAGATCGGAAGACTGGGTACTCCTACGAGCAGTACTTC.